The next 9 T cell receptor beta chains were all read from a single sample in a study of OX40 agonist ivuxolimab in advanced cancers. This table comes from immunoSEQ multiplex PCR, and its TCRdb copy is limited to in-frame clones, with some not included. The sample holds 45,000 to 55,000 clones, around 85% seen once. Here the sequenced sample was CD4+ or CD8+ T cells sorted from blood, taken in a trial of the OX40 agonist ivuxolimab. The receptors were sampled from an adult with an advanced solid tumor such as melanoma, head and neck, liver or kidney cancer.

J is TRBJ2-1 and V is TRBV6-1, with unresolved D. The CDR3 length is 14 residues. V shed 8 bases and J shed 1 base, with 12 bases lying between them. The germline V gene encodes CDR1 MNHNS and CDR2 SASEGT. For the CDR3, the DNA is TGTGCCAGCTCGGACGCGCCATCCTACAATGAGCAGTTCTTC. Translated: CASSDAPSYNEQFF.

The rearrangement uses TRBV11-2 and TRBJ2-2; the D gene is possibly TRBD1 (5 bases). Germline V gene data show CDR1 as SGHAT and CDR2 as FQNNGV. CDR3 length equals 15 residues. Trimming took off 2 bases at V and 4 bases at J, with 11 bases between the two ends. This chain's CDR3 is CASSLQGRSTGELFF. In nucleotides, the CDR3 is TGTGCCAGCAGCTTACAGGGCCGGAGCACCGGGGAGCTGTTTTTT.

This clone is a singleton in its sample. This chain connects TRBV29-1 to TRBJ2-1; 8 nucleotides align to TRBD2. The junction had 4 bases not matched to a gene; V was cut back by 6 bases and J by 0 bases. Per germline, CDR1 SQVTM and CDR2 ANQGSEA. The CDR3 contains 14 residues. In DNA form, the CDR3 reads TGCAGCGTCCTAGCGGGTTTCTCCTACAATGAGCAGTTCTTC. As protein: CSVLAGFSYNEQFF.

The chain couples TRBV6-4 to TRBJ2-4; no reliable D call. CDR1 is MRHNA, CDR2 SNTAGT, per germline. V lost 0 bases to trimming and J lost 4 bases, with 16 bases between them. This CDR3 has 17 amino acids. Here the CDR3 reads CASSDSDTRNAKNIQYF. The CDR3 nucleotides read TGTGCCAGCAGTGACTCTGACACCCGGAACGCAAAAAACATTCAGTACTTC.

This clone appeared once. The chain combines TRBV6-1 with TRBJ1-1, with 7 bases lining up with TRBD1. CDR1 MNHNS and CDR2 SASEGT come from the germline V gene. Trimming at V came to 6 bases and at J to 4 bases, leaving 5 bases not matched to a gene. CDR3 size: 13 residues. The chain's CDR3 is CASRVSGGTEAFF. CDR3 nucleotide sequence: TGTGCCAGCAGGGTATCAGGGGGCACTGAAGCTTTCTTT.

This chain connects TRBV18 to TRBJ2-7, with 10 bases identical to TRBD1. From germline, CDR1 is KGHSH and CDR2 LQKENI. V lost 1 base and J lost 6; bases outside the gene matches: 9. The CDR3 is 16 amino acids. CDR3 nucleotide sequence: TGTGCCAGCTCACCACAGAAGACAGGGGGCGGGGGCGAGCAGTACTTC. As protein: CASSPQKTGGGGEQYF.

The chain combines TRBV18 with TRBJ1-1; 7 nucleotides agree with TRBD1. The CDR3 runs to 15 residues. Germline lookup yields CDR1 KGHSH and CDR2 LQKENI. Trimming removed 0 bases from V and 5 bases from J; junction bases left unmatched: 6. CDR3 nucleotides: TGTGCCAGCTCACCACCAGAGGGGGCCGGAACTGAAGCTTTCTTT. It is translated as CASSPPEGAGTEAFF.

This chain joins TRBV5-4 and TRBJ2-7; 13 positions match TRBD2. From germline, CDR1 is SGHNT and CDR2 YYREEE (reference sequence). The V and J ends lost 4 bases and 3 bases, in that order; junction bases with no gene match: 4. The CDR3 spans 15 residues. As DNA, the CDR3 is TGTGCCAGCAGCACAGGACTAGCGGGAGTCTACGAGCAGTACTTC. As protein: CASSTGLAGVYEQYF.

The chain couples TRBV6-5 to TRBJ2-7; D unclear. V lost 4 bases to trimming and J lost 2 bases, with 3 bases between them. Germline V lookup: CDR1 MNHEY, CDR2 SVGAGI. CDR3 size: 11 residues. As DNA, the CDR3 is TGTGCCAGCAGTTCCACCTACGAGCAGTACTTC. Translating gives CASSSTYEQYF.